The sequence of this T cell receptor beta chain was determined in a study of T cell responses to AZD1222 COVID-19 vaccine. Broader study findings: Repertoires were collected only later (after the peak T cell response had occurred). Reportedly, nearly half the spike-specific TCRs target unmutated variant regions. Females outnumbered males among donors, who were mostly white British; clonal diversity was possibly underestimated.

Sequencing was performed with immunoSEQ multiplex PCR; in TCRdb, only in-frame clones are kept and a portion is missing. The data contain under 150,000 clones, approximately 85% of them singletons. As to this clone: What it binds is not known.

The CDR3 is 14 amino acids. Germline-derived CDR1 and CDR2 are SGHDN and FVKESK. Trimming stripped 6 bases from V and 10 bases from J, with 16 bases between. The V gene is TRBV14, the J gene TRBJ1-6; D is possibly TRBD1 (6 bases). The sequences come from peripheral blood, collected on day 0 of MenACWY control vaccination. This sequence originates from an adult in good health. As DNA, the CDR3 is TGTGCCAGCAGTCAAAACAGGGAGGGATCACCCCTCCACTTT. The encoded protein is CASSQNREGSPLHF.